A selection of T cell receptor beta chains follows, all from one sample in a study of CD8+ T cells in alopecia areata. Only in-frame clones appear in the TCRdb table, and some are missing; sequencing was by immunoSEQ multiplex PCR. The sample carries more than 150,000 clones, about 60% recorded once. Source: CD8+ T cells sorted from blood, taken at week 24, from a patient treated with tofacitinib. The receptor set was obtained from a human donor with alopecia areata. The CDR3 runs from the conserved cysteine through the conserved F or W. Clone size is stated in some rows and not others, as once, few, many or a class when expanded.

CDR3aa	abundance	v_gene	j_gene
CASSGGAGVYEQYF	-	TRBV27	TRBJ2-7
CASSSPRRSGLADEQFF	-	TRBV7-9	TRBJ2-1
CASSSIAVYGYTF	-	TRBV6-5	TRBJ1-2
CASSQVTGAAGELFF	-	TRBV4-2	TRBJ2-2
CASSFTNTGELFF	-	TRBV27	TRBJ2-2
CASSPRDRPLSRPYGYTF	-	TRBV7-9	TRBJ1-2
CASSQGGANGYTF	-	TRBV13	TRBJ1-2
CASSQVGLVQGAFYEQYF	-	TRBV4-1	TRBJ2-7
CASNQLGLASTYEQYF	-	TRBV2	-
CSVDAGAGSYEQYF	-	TRBV29-1	TRBJ2-7
CASVEGPGETQYF	-	TRBV30	TRBJ2-5
CAWTWKSETQYF	-	TRBV30	TRBJ2-5
CASSPDRGRSEQYF	-	TRBV5-1	TRBJ2-7
CASSYSGGAGGELFF	few	TRBV6-5	TRBJ2-2
CASSEPGSYNEQFF	-	TRBV2	TRBJ2-1
CATRQGAGEQFF	-	TRBV2	TRBJ2-1
CASSPPGQVNNEQFF	-	TRBV5-6	TRBJ2-1
CASSPTGGNQPQHF	-	TRBV7-6	TRBJ1-5
CSVEGATTDTQYF	-	TRBV29-1	TRBJ2-3
CASSPRSYNSPLHF	-	TRBV14	TRBJ1-6
CAWIMGGGYEQYF	few	TRBV30	TRBJ2-7
CASSLETGDNEQFF	-	TRBV5-1	TRBJ2-1
CASSQVVLAKNIQYF	few	TRBV4-1	TRBJ2-4
CSVRDRAYEQYF	few	TRBV29-1	TRBJ2-7
CASSSTGGRQPQHF	-	TRBV9	TRBJ1-5
CASSLVARPAGYTF	once	TRBV7-9	TRBJ1-2
CASSFLYRRYEQYF	-	TRBV11-3	TRBJ2-7
CASSAPLTGELFF	-	TRBV6-5	TRBJ2-2
CASSLDRRPYEAFF	-	TRBV7-9	TRBJ1-1
CASSLGTHPDTQYF	-	TRBV5-6	TRBJ2-3
CAILRDTLNTEAFF	once	TRBV10-3	TRBJ1-1
CASSEVPGGLGNEQFF	once	TRBV2	TRBJ2-1
CSVIRGGNEQYF	few	TRBV29-1	TRBJ2-7
CASSLGDSASYEQYF	few	TRBV7-9	TRBJ2-7
CSVDEDLGEGYTF	few	TRBV29-1	TRBJ1-2
CASSLATNTEAFF	-	TRBV5-6	TRBJ1-1
CASSVGWGGSYEQYF	-	TRBV9	TRBJ2-7
CASSDTGGNTQYF	-	TRBV25-1	TRBJ2-3
CASSLEVRDQYF	few	TRBV7-9	TRBJ2-7
CASSPKGVDTEAFF	-	TRBV11-2	TRBJ1-1
CASSQEATRGTDTQYF	-	TRBV4-1	TRBJ2-3
CASSLAGHTEAFF	-	TRBV6-5	TRBJ1-1
CASIGGFPPGYTF	-	TRBV7-9	TRBJ1-2
CASTQAGGPYNEQFF	-	TRBV7-9	TRBJ2-1
CASSQDGGQNPQETQYF	few	TRBV4-1	TRBJ2-5
CSASLLFEQYF	-	TRBV20-1	TRBJ2-7
CAWSGGDIRETQYF	-	TRBV30	TRBJ2-5
CASSNRDSGAAYYNEQFF	few	TRBV5-1	TRBJ2-1
CASSLGWADEKLFF	-	TRBV27	TRBJ1-4
CASSPTRLAGGRNTGELFF	-	TRBV4-2	TRBJ2-2
CASSTTRGTNEQFF	-	TRBV19	TRBJ2-1
CASGLDSLPYNEQFF	-	TRBV12-5	TRBJ2-1
CASSLGSTDTQYF	few	TRBV5-6	TRBJ2-3
CASSGDIGRPGYTF	-	TRBV7-9	TRBJ1-2
CATSRDRVGNQPQHF	-	TRBV15	TRBJ1-5